These T cell receptor beta chains were read from a single sample in a study of blood T cell repertoires in COVID-19. Produced via immunoSEQ multiplex PCR; TCRdb's table is partial and in-frame only. The sample has about 200,000 clones; 85% to 90% are singletons. Material: peripheral blood. The receptors were gathered from a human donor in a cohort sampled during active COVID-19. Each CDR3 is given with its conserved first and last residue. The order of the fields is V gene, J gene, D gene, CDR3 DNA, CDR3 protein. D genes are given only for firm matches.

TRBV6-2/TRBV6-3	TRBJ1-2	TRBD1	TGTGCCAGCAGCCGCGGACAGGGATATGGCTACACCTTC	CASSRGQGYGYTF
TRBV28	TRBJ2-7	TRBD2	TGTGCCAGCAGACCCGGACAGGTTGGCGGGAGGGCCTCCTACGAGCAGTACTTC	CASRPGQVGGRASYEQYF
TRBV9	TRBJ2-7	TRBD2	TGTGCCAGCAGCGTCTCTAGCGGCAGCTCCTACGAGCAGTACTTC	CASSVSSGSSYEQYF
TRBV12-5	TRBJ1-4	.	TGTGCTAGTGGTTTGGGGCAGGTTAATGAAAAACTGTTTTTT	CASGLGQVNEKLFF
TRBV5-1	TRBJ2-7	TRBD1	TGCGCCAGCCGGCTGACAGGGGCCTACGAGCAGTACTTC	CASRLTGAYEQYF
TRBV3-1/TRBV3-2	TRBJ1-1	.	TGTGCCAGCAGCCAAGATATGACAGATATGAACACTGAAGCTTTCTTT	CASSQDMTDMNTEAFF
TRBV7-2	TRBJ1-6	.	TGTGCCAGCAGCTCTTCGAATTCACCCCTCCACTTT	CASSSSNSPLHF
TRBV4-3	TRBJ2-7	.	TGCGCCAGCAGCCAAGAATGGGCAGGGTCTTGGGGGCAGTACTTC	CASSQEWAGSWGQYF
TRBV5-1	TRBJ1-6	TRBD1	TGCGCCAGCAGCTTGGACCCGACAGGGGTGGGACATTCACCCCTCCACTTT	CASSLDPTGVGHSPLHF
TRBV9	TRBJ1-4	TRBD1	TGTGCCAGCAGCCCCCGGGACAGAGCAAATGAAAAACTGTTTTTT	CASSPRDRANEKLFF
TRBV20-1	TRBJ2-2	TRBD2	TGCAGTGCTAGTTCCAGCGGGAGGGCGACCGGGGAGCTGTTTTTT	CSASSSGRATGELFF
TRBV5-1	TRBJ2-5	.	TGCGCCAGCAGGTTGATAATCGTGTCGGAGACCCAGTACTTC	CASRLIIVSETQYF
TRBV15	TRBJ2-5	.	TGTGCCACCAGCAGGGATTGGGCGGAGACCCAGTACTTC	CATSRDWAETQYF